This TCR beta chain was obtained from a study of CXCR3-negative and CXCR3-positive naive CD8 T cells. Of note for this clonotype: The antigen is unknown.

Germline V gene data show CDR1 as ENHRY and CDR2 as SYGVKD. The CDR3 has 12 residues. Whole-study findings and limits: Fresh PBMCs were used in most assays, and CXCR3 expression partially decreased after cryopreservation. Memory cells diverged, while naive CXCR3-positive and CXCR3-negative cells had similar TRBV-TRBJ usage. More hydrophobic TRB CDR3s were found in CXCR3-positive naive cells than in CXCR3-negative naive cells.

The authors made the TRB cDNA libraries by 5' RACE using UMI labels. TCRdb re-analyzed the 5' RACE reads; it lists each CDR3 protein once, without DNA. This table holds under 50,000 distinct CDR3 sequences. Sequenced input: naive CXCR3- CD8+ T cells from blood. The subset here: CD45RO-CCR7+CD27+CD95- naive CD8+ T cells lacking CXCR3 (TNR3-). This clonotype was obtained from a human donor in good health. Some clones in this sample may be carry-over from other donors' samples. The V gene is TRBV10-3, the J gene TRBJ2-7; checking the TCRdb D call of TRBD1 is not possible without DNA. The CDR3 region is CANGQGPYEQYF.